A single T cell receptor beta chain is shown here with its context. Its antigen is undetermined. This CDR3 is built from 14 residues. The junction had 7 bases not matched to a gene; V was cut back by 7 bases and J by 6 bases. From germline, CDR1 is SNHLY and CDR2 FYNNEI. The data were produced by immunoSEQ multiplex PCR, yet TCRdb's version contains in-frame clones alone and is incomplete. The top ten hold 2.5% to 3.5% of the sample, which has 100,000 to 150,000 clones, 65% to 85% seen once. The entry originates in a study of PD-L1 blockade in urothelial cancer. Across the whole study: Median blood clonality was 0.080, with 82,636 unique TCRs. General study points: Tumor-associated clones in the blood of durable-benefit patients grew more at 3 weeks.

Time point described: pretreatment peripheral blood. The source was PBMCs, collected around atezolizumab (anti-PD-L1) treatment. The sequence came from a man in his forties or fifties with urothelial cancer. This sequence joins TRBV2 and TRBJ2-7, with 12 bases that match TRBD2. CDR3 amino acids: CASKPGLAGSEQYF. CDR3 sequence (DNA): TGTGCCAGCAAACCGGGACTAGCGGGTTCCGAGCAGTACTTC.